This T cell receptor (beta chain) was identified during a study of blood T cell repertoires in COVID-19. Study in general: The study drew acute and convalescent COVID-19 samples from the United States, Italy and Spain.

Germline V CDR1 and CDR2: MNHEY, SVGAGI. The CDR3 sequence is 15 residues long. Trimming removed 2 bases at V and 0 bases at J, with 5 bases between. Only in-frame clones appear in the TCRdb table, and some are missing; sequencing was by immunoSEQ multiplex PCR. The sample has 110,000 or so clones; roughly 76% are singletons. Sequenced sample: peripheral blood. The rearrangement links TRBV6-5 to TRBJ2-6; D unresolved. The receptor was derived from a human donor in a cohort sampled during active COVID-19. The CDR3 DNA follows: TGTGCCAGCAGTTACAGCCGCTCTGGGGCCAACGTCCTGACTTTC. This encodes CASSYSRSGANVLTF.